This record looks at one T cell receptor beta chain sequence and its context. This clone has only a few counts. The target of this receptor is not known. The record has no base qualities; no much larger clone is one base away. These data come from a study of beta chain features in type 1 diabetes (dated by TCRdb to 2017 to 2018). With regard to the full study: Patients and healthy donors did not differ in mean age, gender distribution, total cell number or subset yield. Across all samples, approximately 100 million sorted cells were examined, and cell number per subset correlated strongly with RNA yield. In the study, TCRB repertoires of sorted circulating CD4+ T cell subsets from recently diagnosed type 1 diabetes patients were compared with those of matched healthy donors. Regulatory and stem cell-like memory subsets were isolated from only 8 patients and roughly 8 healthy donors, whereas naive and central memory subsets came from all 30 or so donors.

The CDR3 starts with the cysteine, ends with the phenylalanine, and has 15 residues. The retained sequence is limited to the CDR3, 45 bases, with the frame set at the first base. The germline V gene sets CDR1 to MNHNS and CDR2 to SASEGT. V and J lose 1 base and 4 bases, and a span of 10 bases separates them. The High Capacity cDNA Reverse Transcription Kit was used to reverse transcribe all of the isolated RNA, meaning that expressed TCRB transcripts were what got sequenced. Deep immunoSEQ sequencing was performed on naive, central memory and regulatory T cell samples, with an average of roughly 4 million total reads per sample. Sorted cells were lysed in RLT buffer and RNA was extracted with DNase-treated RNeasy Micro or Mini kits, depending on cell number. Each cell subset was processed separately to prevent cross-contamination, with patient and healthy donor samples processed together. Using the immunoSEQ multiplex PCR, TCRB sequences were amplified from cDNA into 87-bp fragments spanning the CDR3 region. Amplicons were sequenced on the Illumina HiSeq platform. The study's processing was this. PCR bias was computationally corrected using synthetic template baselines, reads within Hamming distance 2 were collapsed, and singletons that could not be merged were discarded. Reads were aligned to IMGT to assign V, D and J genes, CDR3 length, and insertions or deletions at six rearrangement sites. Within each subset, clonotype counts were normalized to the number of sorted cells before true diversity and Gini coefficients were calculated with the tcR R package. Repertoire sharing was quantified using the overlap coefficient calculated on TCRB nucleotide sequences. As a proxy for the pre-selection repertoire, out-of-frame TCRB sequences from naive cells were analyzed. In TCRdb, the immuneACCESS table is reduced to in-frame sequences with V and J assigned. These tables do not hold every clone; where another copy was compared, an unresolved V gene accounts for under half, and the others remain unexplained. D and trimming come from the DNA, and the V and J calls and clone size come from that table. This sample gives 400,000 to 600,000 clones in total; approximately 30% of them show up just once. 0.065% of the sample is taken by the ten largest.

From each donor, a single peripheral blood sample of about 120 mL on average was drawn into heparinised tubes. Naive, central memory, regulatory and stem cell-like memory CD4+ T cells were sorted on a BD FACSAria II using a panel including CD45RO, CCR7, CD25, CD127, CD95 and CD27. All sorted populations exceeded 98% purity. PBMCs were isolated immediately by Lymphoprep density gradient centrifugation and stained directly without culture. So that batch effects would be minimized, each experiment stained and sorted samples in pairs, pairing one healthy donor with one patient. Here is what the overall study found, with its caveats: Shorter templates might be favored by PCR, yet because patient and control samples were amplified and corrected together, any such skew would affect both groups equally. In all four CD4+ subsets, TCRB CDR3 length was moderately but significantly shorter in type 1 diabetes patients. At VDJ recombination sites, patients with type 1 diabetes made fewer insertions and deleted more nucleotides, a pattern implying thymic rearrangement abnormalities. Because small numbers of individuals were included in the HLA sub-analyses, any influence of HLA type on TCRB rearrangement was left unresolved. The naive, central memory and regulatory TCRB repertoires appeared to resemble one another more closely among patients than among healthy donors. Because cDNA was sequenced instead of genomic DNA, activated cells with high expression could be over-represented, although the groups did not differ in activation or CD3 levels.

Sequenced: naive CD4+ T cells from blood. In the paper's terms, the cell subset or site label means: true naive CD4+ T cells. The chain was built from TRBV6-1 and TRBJ2-2; a weak D assignment points to TRBD1 (5 bases agree). This clonotype was obtained from a young man in good health. The CDR3 corresponds to CASSEGRVSTGELFF. The nucleotide sequence is given as TGTGCCAGCAGTGAAGGCAGGGTATCCACCGGGGAGCTGTTTTTT.